In this sample, the clone carrying this T cell receptor beta chain turned up once. In the authors' methods: Estimates of nucleated cell counts were drawn from the amplification of reference gene primers. Clones were sequenced by immunoSEQ multiplex PCR, and TCRdb holds only the in-frame ones, with some missing. V and J calls plus clone size are reproduced from that table; the DNA served to infer D and trimming. The sample holds around 360,000 clones, around 87% seen once. This sample was included in a study of blood T cell repertoires in COVID-19. As for the study in general: Recovered status in Cohort 3 required two negative PCRs, clearance, or symptom resolution.

Trimming pared 1 base from V and 3 bases from J, leaving 9 bases between. Per the germline V gene, CDR1 is MDHEN and CDR2 is SYDVKM. The CDR3 has 14 residues. The sequencing input was PBMCs or T cells enriched from blood (not recorded which). The receptor was derived from a man between 35 and 55 years old in a cohort exposed to, infected with or recovered from COVID-19 (not recorded which). V gene TRBV28 combines with J gene TRBJ1-1, with TRBD1 as a possible D gene (5 bases). CDR3: CASSLSRGDTEAFF. CDR3 DNA: TGTGCCAGCAGTTTATCCCGGGGGGACACTGAAGCTTTCTTT.